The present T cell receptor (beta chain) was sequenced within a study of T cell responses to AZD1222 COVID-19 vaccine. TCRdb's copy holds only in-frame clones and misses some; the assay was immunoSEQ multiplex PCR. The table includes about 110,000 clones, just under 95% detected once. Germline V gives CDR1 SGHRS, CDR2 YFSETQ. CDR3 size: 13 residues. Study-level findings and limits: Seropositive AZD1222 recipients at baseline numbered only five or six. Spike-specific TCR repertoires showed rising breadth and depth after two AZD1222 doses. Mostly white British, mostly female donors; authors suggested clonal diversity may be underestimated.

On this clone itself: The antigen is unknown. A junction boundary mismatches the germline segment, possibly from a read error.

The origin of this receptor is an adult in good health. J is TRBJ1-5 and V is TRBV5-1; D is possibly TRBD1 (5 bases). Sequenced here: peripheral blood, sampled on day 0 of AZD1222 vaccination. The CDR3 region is CASSLGPDQPQHF. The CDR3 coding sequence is TGCGCCAGCAGTTTGGGGCCTGATCAGCCCCAGCATTTT.